This entry is about one TCR beta chain. This sample was included in a study of tumour-infiltrating T cells in Burkitt lymphoma. Overall study: Repertoire clonality predicted overall and progression-free survival.

Trimming pared 2 bases from V and 2 bases from J, leaving 10 bases between. CDR1 and CDR2 from the germline V gene are SEHNR and FQNEAQ (reference sequence). The CDR3 spans 14 residues. Sequenced by immunoSEQ multiplex PCR; TCRdb stores in-frame clones only, minus some. In the table there are under 2,500 clones, about 85% of which are singletons. This chain joins TRBV7-9 and TRBJ2-7, with D unclear. Material: tumor tissue. This receptor was obtained from a human donor with diffuse large B-cell lymphoma. CDR3 loop: CASSLTVPPYEQYF. CDR3 DNA sequence: TGTGCCAGCAGCTTAACTGTACCCCCCTACGAGCAGTACTTC.